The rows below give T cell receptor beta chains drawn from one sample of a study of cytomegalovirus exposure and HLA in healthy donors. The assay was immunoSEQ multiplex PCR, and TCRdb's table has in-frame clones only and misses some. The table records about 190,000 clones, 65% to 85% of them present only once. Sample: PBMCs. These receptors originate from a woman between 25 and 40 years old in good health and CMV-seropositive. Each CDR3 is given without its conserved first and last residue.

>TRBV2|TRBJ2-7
ASSEAPGASYEQY
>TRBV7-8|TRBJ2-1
ASSPRWGGGDNEQF
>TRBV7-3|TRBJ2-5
ASSPRVAGGGETQY
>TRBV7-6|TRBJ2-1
ASSLGRTQGSYNEQF
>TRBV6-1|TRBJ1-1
ASRWSTEAF
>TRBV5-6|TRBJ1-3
ASSWGTGSGNTIY
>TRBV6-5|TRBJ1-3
ASSRENTIY
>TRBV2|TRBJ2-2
ASSLAGGETGELF
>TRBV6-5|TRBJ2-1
ASSYNGVQAYEQF
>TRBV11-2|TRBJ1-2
ASSFRLGGRKGYT
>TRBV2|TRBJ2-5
ASRVTSGVSGN
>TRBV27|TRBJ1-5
ASSSGQGGQPQH
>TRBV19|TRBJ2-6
ASSIRGGVGANVLT
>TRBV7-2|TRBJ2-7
ASSLAPVYEQY
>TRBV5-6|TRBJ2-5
ASSLAEEGLAGVGGTQY
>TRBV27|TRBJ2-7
ASSSGTSGRAQY
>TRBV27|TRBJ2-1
ASSFEEGEQF
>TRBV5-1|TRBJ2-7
ASSGGSYEQY
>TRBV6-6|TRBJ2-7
ASSPQGRINYEQY
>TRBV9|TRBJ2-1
ASSVDPGRNEQF
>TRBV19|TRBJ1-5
AANRGGGQPQH
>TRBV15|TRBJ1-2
ATSRDSNYGYT
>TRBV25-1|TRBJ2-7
ASRPQGGSYEQY
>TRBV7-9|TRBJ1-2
ASSLAQGTYGYT
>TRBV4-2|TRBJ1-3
ASSQRTGSGNTIY
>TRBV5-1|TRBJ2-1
ASSQTSGGINEQF
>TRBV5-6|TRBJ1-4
ASSRYNRDRGPNNEKLF
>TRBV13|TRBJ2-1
ASSYDRGNEQF
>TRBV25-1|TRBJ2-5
ASSGLREQY
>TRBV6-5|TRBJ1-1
ASSSERGPF
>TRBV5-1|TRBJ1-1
ASSSGQGASTEAF
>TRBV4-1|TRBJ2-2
ASSQVALEASANTGELF
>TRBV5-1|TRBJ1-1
ASTNWGQVNTEAF
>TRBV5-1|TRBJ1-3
ASSLARASGNTIY
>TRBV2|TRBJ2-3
ASSDGPSTDTQY
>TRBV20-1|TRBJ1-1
SAPRNTEAF
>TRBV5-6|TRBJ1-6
ASSPGMRSSYNSPLH
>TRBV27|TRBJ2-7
ASTLSGLAGVGEQY
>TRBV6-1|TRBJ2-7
ASRGQGGEQY
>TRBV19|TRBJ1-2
ASSISGQGGGYT
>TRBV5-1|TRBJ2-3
ASSLGRGASTDTQY
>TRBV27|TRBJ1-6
ASSLEGQFGSPLH
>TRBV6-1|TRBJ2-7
ASRPLGPTYEQY
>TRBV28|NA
ASSTYTSGRGEQY
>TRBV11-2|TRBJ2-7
ASSYAGTDSYEQY
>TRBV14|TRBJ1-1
ASSPSWTGEAF
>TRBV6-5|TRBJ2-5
ASSRLQGWETQY
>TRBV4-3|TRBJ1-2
ASSQTRQVRYGYT
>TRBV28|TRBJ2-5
ASSLYQGDGETQY
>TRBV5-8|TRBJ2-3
ASSLQDTQY
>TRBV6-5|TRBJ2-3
ASSYLGDTDTQY
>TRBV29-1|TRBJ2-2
SGREGGGSGELF
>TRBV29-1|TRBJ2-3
SPRLGTDTQY
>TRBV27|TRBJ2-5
ASSSNPRETQY
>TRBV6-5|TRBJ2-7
ASSYSKRGPGGEQY
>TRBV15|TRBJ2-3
ATSTRQGPTDTQY
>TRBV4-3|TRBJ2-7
ASSQSTDYEQY